The present T cell receptor (beta chain) was sequenced within a study of cytomegalovirus exposure and HLA in healthy donors. V lost 3 bases to trimming and J lost 9 bases, with 18 bases between them. The CDR3 covers 15 residues. Germline lookup yields CDR1 MNHEY and CDR2 SMNVEV (reference sequence). Overall study results and limits: Later analysis associated a missense DCLRE1C variant with TCR beta V- and J-gene trimming.

On this clone: What it binds is unknown.

PCR was performed using 60 Vbeta and 13 Jbeta primers. Authors' methods: A later analysis tallied 87 million or so unique TCR beta chains, approximately 10 million of them shared. Sequencing used immunoSEQ multiplex PCR; TCRdb keeps in-frame clones, though not all of them. Clone size and V and J calls were adopted from that table, with D and trimming inferred from the DNA. The sample lists about 170,000 clones, roughly 76% occurring once. The genes are TRBV27 and TRBJ2-1; D is ambiguous. Material for sequencing was PBMCs. This receptor was taken from a male donor in good health and CMV-seronegative. The CDR3 loop reads CASSFEVVGPSEQFF. The CDR3 DNA is TGTGCCAGCAGTTTTGAGGTAGTTGGCCCCAGTGAGCAGTTCTTC.